This TCR beta chain was sequenced in a study of blood T cell repertoires in COVID-19. CDR1 and CDR2 (germline): SGHRS, YFSETQ. CDR3 length equals 17 residues. Trimming removed 4 bases from V and 1 base from J; junction bases left unmatched: 7. Sequencing used immunoSEQ multiplex PCR; TCRdb keeps in-frame clones, though not all of them. The repertoire holds a few hundred thousand clones, more than 75% seen once, with roughly 1% in the top ten. The chain employs TRBV5-1 and TRBJ2-1, with 11 bases fitting TRBD2. The source of this sequence is a woman in her twenties or thirties who had recovered from COVID-19. The sample consisted of PBMCs or T cells enriched from blood (not recorded which). CDR3 DNA: TGCGCCAGCAGCACGGTCCTAGCGGGGGGTTCCTACAATGAGCAGTTCTTC. Its protein is CASSTVLAGGSYNEQFF.